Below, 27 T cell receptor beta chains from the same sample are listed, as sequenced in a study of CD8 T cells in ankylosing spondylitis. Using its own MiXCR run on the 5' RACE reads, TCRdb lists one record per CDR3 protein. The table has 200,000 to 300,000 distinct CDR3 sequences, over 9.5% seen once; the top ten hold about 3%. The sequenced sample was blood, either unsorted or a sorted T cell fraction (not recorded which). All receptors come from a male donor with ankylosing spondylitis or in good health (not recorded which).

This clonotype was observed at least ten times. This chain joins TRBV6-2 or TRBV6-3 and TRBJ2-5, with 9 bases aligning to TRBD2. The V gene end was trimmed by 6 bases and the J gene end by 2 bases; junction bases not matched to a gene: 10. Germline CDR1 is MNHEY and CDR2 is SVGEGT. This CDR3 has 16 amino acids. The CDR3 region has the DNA TGTGCCAGCAGCTATCCCTTAGCGGGGGATCAAGAGACCCAGTACTTC. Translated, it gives CASSYPLAGDQETQYF.

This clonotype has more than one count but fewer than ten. The CDR3 sequence is CASSFSGAGDTQYF. The CDR3, as DNA: TGTGCCAGCAGCTTCTCGGGGGCGGGAGATACGCAGTATTTT. The chain carries TRBV7-9 and TRBJ2-3, with D possibly being TRBD1 or TRBD2 (6 bases each). The CDR3 runs to 14 residues. V was cut by 3 bases and J by 5 bases, with 12 bases left in between. The germline V gene encodes CDR1 SEHNR and CDR2 FQNEAQ (reference sequence).

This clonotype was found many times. CDR3: CSVESGPIYSNQPQHF. The CDR3 DNA is TGCAGCGTTGAGTCCGGACCAATTTATAGCAATCAGCCCCAGCATTTT. The chain carries TRBV29-1 and TRBJ1-5; D gene ambiguous. CDR3 length equals 16 residues. The V gene's germline CDR1 is SQVTM and CDR2 ANQGSEA. The V end lost 3 bases, the J end lost 0 bases, and 15 bases lay between the germline ends.

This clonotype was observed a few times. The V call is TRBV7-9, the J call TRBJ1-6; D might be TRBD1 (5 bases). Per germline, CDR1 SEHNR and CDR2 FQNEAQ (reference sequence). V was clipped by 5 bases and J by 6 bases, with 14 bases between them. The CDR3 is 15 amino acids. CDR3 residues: CASSPGTAGNSPLHF. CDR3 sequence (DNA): TGTGCCAGCAGCCCCGGGACGGCCGGTAATTCACCCCTCCACTTT.

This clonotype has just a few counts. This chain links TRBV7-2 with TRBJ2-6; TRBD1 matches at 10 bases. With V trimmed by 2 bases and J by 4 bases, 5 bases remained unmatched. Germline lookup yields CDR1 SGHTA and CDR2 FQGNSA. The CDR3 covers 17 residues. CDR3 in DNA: TGTGCCAGCAGCTTAAGACAGGGGGCGACAGGGGCCAACGTCCTGACTTTC. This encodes CASSLRQGATGANVLTF.

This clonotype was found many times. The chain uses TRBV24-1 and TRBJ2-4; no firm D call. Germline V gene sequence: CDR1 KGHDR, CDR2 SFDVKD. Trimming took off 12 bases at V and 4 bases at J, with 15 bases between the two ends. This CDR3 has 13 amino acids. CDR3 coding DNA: TGTGCCCACGCCCGAACCCGGAAAAACATTCAGTACTTC. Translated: CAHARTRKNIQYF.

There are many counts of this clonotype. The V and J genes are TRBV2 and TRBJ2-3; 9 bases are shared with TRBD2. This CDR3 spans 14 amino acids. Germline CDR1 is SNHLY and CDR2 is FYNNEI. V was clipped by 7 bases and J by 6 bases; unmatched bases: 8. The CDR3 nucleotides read TGTGCCAGCAATAATGGCGGGGGGGTCGATACGCAGTATTTT. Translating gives CASNNGGGVDTQYF.

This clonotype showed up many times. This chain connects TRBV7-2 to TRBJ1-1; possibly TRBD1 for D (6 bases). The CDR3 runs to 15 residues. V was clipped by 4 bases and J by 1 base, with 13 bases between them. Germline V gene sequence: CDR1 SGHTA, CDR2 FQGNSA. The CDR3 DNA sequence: TGTGCCAGCAGCTCACAGGGTGCAACGAACACTGAAGCTTTCTTT. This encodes CASSSQGATNTEAFF.

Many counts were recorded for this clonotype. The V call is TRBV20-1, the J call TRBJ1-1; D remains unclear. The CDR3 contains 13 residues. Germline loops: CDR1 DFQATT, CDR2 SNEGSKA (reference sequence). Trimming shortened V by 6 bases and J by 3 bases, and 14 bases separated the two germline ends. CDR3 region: CSAHTYGDTEAFF. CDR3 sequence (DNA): TGCAGTGCCCACACATACGGGGACACTGAAGCTTTCTTT.

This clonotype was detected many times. CDR3 sequence: CAWSVSGGVGNEQFF. In nucleotides, the CDR3 is TGTGCCTGGAGTGTCTCTGGGGGAGTTGGGAATGAGCAGTTCTTC. V gene TRBV30 combines with J gene TRBJ2-1, with D possibly called TRBD1 or TRBD2 (5 bases each). CDR1 is GTSNPN, CDR2 SVGIG, per germline (reference sequence). V lost 0 bases and J lost 7, with 16 bases in between. The CDR3 contains 15 residues.

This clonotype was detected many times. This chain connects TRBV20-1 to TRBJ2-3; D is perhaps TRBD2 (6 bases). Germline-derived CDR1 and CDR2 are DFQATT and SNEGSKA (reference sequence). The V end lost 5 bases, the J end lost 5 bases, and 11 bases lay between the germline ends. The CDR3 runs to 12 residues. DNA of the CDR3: TGCAGTGCTGGAGGGAGAGGAGATACGCAGTATTTT. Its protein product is CSAGGRGDTQYF.

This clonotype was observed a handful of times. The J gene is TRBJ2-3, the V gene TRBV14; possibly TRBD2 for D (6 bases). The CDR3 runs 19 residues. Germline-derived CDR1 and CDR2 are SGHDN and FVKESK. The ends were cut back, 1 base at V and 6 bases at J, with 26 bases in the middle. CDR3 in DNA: TGTGCCAGCAGCCAAGTCCGTCCTGGAGGGGACCTTAGAGCGGATACGCAGTATTTT. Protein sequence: CASSQVRPGGDLRADTQYF. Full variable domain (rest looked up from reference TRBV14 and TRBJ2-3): EAGVTQFPSHSVIEKGQTVTLRCDPISGHDNLYWYRRVMGKEIKFLLHFVKESKQDESGMPNNRFLAERTGGTYSTLKVQPAELEDSGVYFCASSQVRPGGDLRADTQYFGPGTRLTVL.

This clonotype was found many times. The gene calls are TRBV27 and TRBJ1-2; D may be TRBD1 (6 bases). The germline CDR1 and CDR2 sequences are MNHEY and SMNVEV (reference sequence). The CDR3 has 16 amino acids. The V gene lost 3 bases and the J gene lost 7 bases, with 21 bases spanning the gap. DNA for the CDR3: TGTGCCAGCAGTTTTCGACAGGCTACCGATGCACGTGGCTACACCTTC. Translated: CASSFRQATDARGYTF.

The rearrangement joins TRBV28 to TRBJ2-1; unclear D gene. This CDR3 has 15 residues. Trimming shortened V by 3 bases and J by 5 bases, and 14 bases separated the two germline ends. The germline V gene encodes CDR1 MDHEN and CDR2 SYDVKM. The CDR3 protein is CASSFLGFDNNEQFF. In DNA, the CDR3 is TGTGCCAGCAGTTTCCTTGGGTTCGATAACAATGAGCAGTTCTTC.

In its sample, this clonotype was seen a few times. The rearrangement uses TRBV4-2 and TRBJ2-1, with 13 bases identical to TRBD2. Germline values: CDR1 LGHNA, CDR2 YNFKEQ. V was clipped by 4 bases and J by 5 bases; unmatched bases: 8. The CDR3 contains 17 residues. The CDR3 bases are TGTGCCAGCAGCCCCAGACTAGCGGGGGGCCTTCACAATGAGCAGTTCTTC. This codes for CASSPRLAGGLHNEQFF.

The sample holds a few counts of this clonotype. The CDR3 here is CAWSADSNQPQHF. The CDR3 DNA reads as TGTGCCTGGAGTGCGGACAGTAATCAGCCCCAGCATTTT. The V call is TRBV30, the J call TRBJ1-5; TRBD1 is a possible D gene (6 bases). Germline V CDR1 and CDR2: GTSNPN, SVGIG (reference sequence). CDR3 length: 13 residues. V was cut by 1 base and J by 4 bases, with 8 bases left in between.

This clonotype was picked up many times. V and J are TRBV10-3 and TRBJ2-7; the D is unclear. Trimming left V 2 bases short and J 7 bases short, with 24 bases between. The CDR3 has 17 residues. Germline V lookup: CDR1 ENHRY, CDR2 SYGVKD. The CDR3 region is CAISEPRAPAPPREQYF. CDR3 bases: TGTGCCATCAGTGAGCCTAGGGCTCCCGCTCCCCCCCGGGAGCAGTACTTC.

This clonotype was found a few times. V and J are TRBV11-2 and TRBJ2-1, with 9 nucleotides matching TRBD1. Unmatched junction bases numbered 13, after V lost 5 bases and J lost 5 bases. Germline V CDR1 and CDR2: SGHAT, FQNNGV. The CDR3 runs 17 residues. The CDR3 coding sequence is TGTGCCAGCAGCCGGGACAGGGCCCCCATGAGAAACAATGAGCAGTTCTTC. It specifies CASSRDRAPMRNNEQFF.

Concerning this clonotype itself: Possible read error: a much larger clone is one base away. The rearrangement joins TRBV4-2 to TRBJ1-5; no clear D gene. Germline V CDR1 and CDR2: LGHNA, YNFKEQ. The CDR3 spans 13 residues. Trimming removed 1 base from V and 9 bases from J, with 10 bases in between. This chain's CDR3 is CASSQGSYGPQHF. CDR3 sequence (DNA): TGTGCCAGCAGCCAAGGTAGCTATGGGCCCCAGCATTTT.

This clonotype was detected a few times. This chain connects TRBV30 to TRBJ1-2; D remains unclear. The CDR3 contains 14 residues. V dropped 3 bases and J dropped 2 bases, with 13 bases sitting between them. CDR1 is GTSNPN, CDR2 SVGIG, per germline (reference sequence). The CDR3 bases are TGTGCCTGGAGGGGATCGGGCATCAACTATGGCTACACCTTC. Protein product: CAWRGSGINYGYTF.

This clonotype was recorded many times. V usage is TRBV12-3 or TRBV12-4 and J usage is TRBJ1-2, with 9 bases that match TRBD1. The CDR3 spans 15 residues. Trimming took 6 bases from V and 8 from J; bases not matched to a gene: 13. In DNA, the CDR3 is TGTGCCAGCAGCTCCGAATCGGGACAGGGATACGGCTACACCTTC. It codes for CASSSESGQGYGYTF.

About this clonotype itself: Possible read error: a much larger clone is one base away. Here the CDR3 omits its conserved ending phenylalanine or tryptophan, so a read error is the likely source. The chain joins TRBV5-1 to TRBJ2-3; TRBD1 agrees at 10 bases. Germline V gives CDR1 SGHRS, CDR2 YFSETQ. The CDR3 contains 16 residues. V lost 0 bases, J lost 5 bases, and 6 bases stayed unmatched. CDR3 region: CASSLADRGNEDTQYL. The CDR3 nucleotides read TGCGCCAGCAGCTTGGCGGACAGGGGGAATGAAGATACGCAGTATCTT.

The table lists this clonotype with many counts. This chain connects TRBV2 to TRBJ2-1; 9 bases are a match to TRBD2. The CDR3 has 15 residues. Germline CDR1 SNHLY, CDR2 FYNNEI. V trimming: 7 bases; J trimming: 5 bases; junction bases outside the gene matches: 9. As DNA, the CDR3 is TGTGCCAGCAAGCGAGCGACTAGCGGTCACAATGAGCAGTTCTTC. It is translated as CASKRATSGHNEQFF.

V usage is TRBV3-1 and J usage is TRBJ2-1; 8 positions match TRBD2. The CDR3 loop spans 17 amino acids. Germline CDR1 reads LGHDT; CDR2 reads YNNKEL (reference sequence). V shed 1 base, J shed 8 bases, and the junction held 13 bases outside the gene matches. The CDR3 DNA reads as TGTGCCAGCAGCCAAGTAGGCTCAGCGGGAGTTTGGCATGAGCAGTTCTTC. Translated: CASSQVGSAGVWHEQFF.

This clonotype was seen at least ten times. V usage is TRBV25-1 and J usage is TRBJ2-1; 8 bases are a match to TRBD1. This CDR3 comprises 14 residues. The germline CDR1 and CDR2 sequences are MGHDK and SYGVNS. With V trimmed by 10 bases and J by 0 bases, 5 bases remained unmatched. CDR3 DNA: TGTGCCACCCCAGGGGGCGGCTCCTACAATGAGCAGTTCTTC. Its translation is CATPGGGSYNEQFF. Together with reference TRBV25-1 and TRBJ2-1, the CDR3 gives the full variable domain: EADIYQTPRYLVIGTGKKITLECSQTMGHDKMYWYQQDPGMELHLIHYSYGVNSTEKGDLSSESTVSRIRTEHFPLTLESARPSHTSQYLCATPGGGSYNEQFFGPGTRLTVL.

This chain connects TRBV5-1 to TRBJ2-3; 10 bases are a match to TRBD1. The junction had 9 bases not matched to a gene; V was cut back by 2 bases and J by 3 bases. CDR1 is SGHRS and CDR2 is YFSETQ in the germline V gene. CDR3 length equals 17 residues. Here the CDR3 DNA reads TGCGCCAGCAGCTTCGCCCGGACAGGGGGGGGTACAGATACGCAGTATTTT. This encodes CASSFARTGGGTDTQYF.

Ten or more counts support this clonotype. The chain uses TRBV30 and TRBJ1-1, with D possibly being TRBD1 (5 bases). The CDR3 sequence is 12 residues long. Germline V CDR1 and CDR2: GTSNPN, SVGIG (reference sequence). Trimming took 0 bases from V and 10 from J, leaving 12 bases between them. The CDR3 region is CAWSVQVRSAFF. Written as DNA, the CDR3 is TGTGCCTGGAGTGTACAGGTTCGATCAGCTTTCTTT.